This T cell receptor beta chain is drawn from a study of shared clonotypes between healthy human individuals. Regarding the study as a whole: Donor clonotype sharing was expected to depend on sequencing depth.

Every immunoSEQ plate was one replicate of a subset's evenly spread DNA. The method was immunoSEQ multiplex PCR; TCRdb's version includes in-frame clones alone and lacks a portion of them. The sample shows a few million clones, just over 90% of them seen only once. Germline values: CDR1 MNHEY, CDR2 SMNVEV (reference sequence). Deletions cut 6 bases from V and 4 bases from J, with 13 bases between. CDR3 length equals 13 residues. A remark on this clone: Its antigen is as yet unknown.

The sequenced material came from naive CD4+ T cells sorted from blood. Stated subset: CD45RA+ positively selected. This chain connects TRBV27 to TRBJ2-7, with D uncertain. The TCR was taken from a young man in good health. The CDR3 spells CASSRPPIYEQYF. Written as DNA, the CDR3 is TGTGCCAGCAGCAGGCCCCCTATTTACGAGCAGTACTTC.